This paragraph reports one T cell receptor (beta chain). Its target is unknown. Germline values: CDR1 SGHNT, CDR2 YYREEE (reference sequence). The CDR3 runs to 14 residues. V gave up 7 bases and J gave up 0 bases; unmatched junction bases: 2. On average, the one heparinised blood draw given by each donor was roughly 100 mL. Purity of each sorted population was above 95%. What was sequenced were expressed TCRB transcripts, since all of the isolated RNA had been reverse transcribed. Repertoires were generated with immunoSEQ multiplex PCR, while TCRdb's copy carries only in-frame clones and drops some. The sample contains roughly 70,000 clones, around 49% of which appear only once. The record originates from a study of beta chain features in type 1 diabetes. Study summary: The patient and healthy donor groups were comparable for age, gender and cell yields. Points from the study as a whole: Across all four CD4+ subsets, people with type 1 diabetes showed modestly shorter TCRB CDR3s. Relative to healthy donors, patients appeared to have naive, central memory and Treg TCRB repertoires that were more similar.

The sequenced material came from central memory CD4+ T cells from blood. The sequence derives from a man between 25 and 39 years old with type 1 diabetes. The chain uses TRBV5-4 and TRBJ2-2; 8 bases are shared with TRBD2. The CDR3 is CASHSGTNTGELFF. DNA of the CDR3: TGTGCCAGCCATAGCGGGACGAACACCGGGGAGCTGTTTTTT.